The 18 T cell receptor beta chains below were found in one sample sequenced in a study of Ad26.COV2.S vaccination and SARS-CoV-2 variants. Produced via immunoSEQ multiplex PCR; TCRdb's table is partial and in-frame only. The sample has 300,000 to 400,000 clones; about 91% are singletons. The sample was peripheral blood, taken after recovery from COVID-19. Receptor source: a human donor who had recovered from COVID-19.

V and J are TRBV10-2 and TRBJ2-5; no definite D call. The V gene lost 5 bases and the J gene lost 4 bases, with 11 bases spanning the gap. The CDR3 consists of 13 residues. Germline loops: CDR1 WSHSY, CDR2 SAAADI. This CDR3 reads CASSPLGVETQYF. CDR3 sequence (DNA): TGCGCCAGCAGTCCCTTGGGCGTAGAGACCCAGTACTTC.

The V call is TRBV4-1, the J call TRBJ2-3; the D is unclear. V dropped 0 bases and J dropped 0 bases, with 10 bases sitting between them. Germline loops: CDR1 MGHRA, CDR2 YSYEKL. This CDR3 comprises 16 residues. The CDR3 DNA sequence: TGCGCCAGCAGCCAAGATAGGAGAGCTAGCACAGATACGCAGTATTTT. It is translated as CASSQDRRASTDTQYF.

V and J are TRBV9 and TRBJ2-5; TRBD2 agrees at 10 bases. Germline CDR1 reads SGDLS; CDR2 reads YYNGEE. With V trimmed by 4 bases and J by 7 bases, 10 bases remained unmatched. There are 15 residues in the CDR3. CDR3 nucleotides: TGTGCCAGCAGCCCTCAAGCGGGGGGGCTTGGGACCCAGTACTTC. It is translated as CASSPQAGGLGTQYF.

The chain links TRBV7-9 to TRBJ2-7, with D hard to call. The CDR3 is 13 residues long. Germline V gene lookup returns CDR1 SEHNR and CDR2 FQNEAQ (reference sequence). V lost 3 bases and J lost 5, with 11 bases in between. This CDR3 is CASSLSRNHEQYF. CDR3 DNA sequence: TGTGCCAGCAGCTTGTCCAGAAACCACGAGCAGTACTTC.

This rearrangement joins TRBV11-3 to TRBJ2-1, with D tentatively TRBD1 (6 bases). The CDR3 has 16 amino acids. Per germline, CDR1 SGHNT and CDR2 YENEEA. Trimming took 5 bases from V and 3 from J, leaving 17 bases between them. CDR3 in amino acids: CASSDEATDSYNEQFF. CDR3 in DNA: TGTGCCAGCAGCGACGAAGCGACGGACAGCTACAATGAGCAGTTCTTC.

The count of this clone is one. V usage is TRBV19 and J usage is TRBJ1-6, with D possibly TRBD1 on 5 matching bases. Germline CDR1 and CDR2: LNHDA and SQIVND (reference sequence). V lost 4 bases to trimming and J lost 5 bases, with 18 bases between them. The CDR3 loop spans 17 amino acids. The CDR3 DNA follows: TGTGCCAGTAGTACGGAGGTCGGGGCGGCTAATAATTCACCCCTCCACTTT. This sequence encodes CASSTEVGAANNSPLHF.

In DNA form, the CDR3 reads TGTGCTAGTGGTTGGAAACAGACTAGTACCGAGCAGTACTTC. Protein sequence: CASGWKQTSTEQYF. This chain joins TRBV12-5 and TRBJ2-7; D may be TRBD2 (6 bases). With 4 bases removed from V and 6 bases from J, the gap between germline ends came to 16 bases. The CDR3 has 14 residues. Germline assignment: CDR1 LGHNT and CDR2 FRNRAP. Complete variable domain (other parts from reference TRBV12-5 and TRBJ2-7): DARVTQTPRHKVTEMGQEVTMRCQPILGHNTVFWYRQTMMQGLELLAYFRNRAPLDDSGMPKDRFSAEMPDATLATLKIQPSEPRDSAVYFCASGWKQTSTEQYFGPGTRLTVT.

The chain recombines TRBV11-3 with TRBJ2-1; no definite D call. The CDR3 loop spans 12 amino acids. CDR1 and CDR2 (germline): SGHNT, YENEEA. V was pared by 3 bases and J by 8 bases, with 8 bases between. CDR3 amino acids: CASSFGSHEQFF. The CDR3 region has the DNA TGTGCCAGCAGCTTCGGTTCGCATGAGCAGTTCTTC.

The V gene is TRBV13, the J gene TRBJ2-3; 11 nucleotides match TRBD2. Trimming took 1 base from V and 2 from J; bases not matched to a gene: 8. The CDR3 extends over 18 amino acids. The germline V gene encodes CDR1 PRHDT and CDR2 FYEKMQ (reference sequence). This CDR3 reads CASSLVLAGATPTDTQYF. The DNA of the CDR3 is TGTGCCAGCAGCTTAGTACTAGCGGGGGCCACGCCCACAGATACGCAGTATTTT.

The chain combines TRBV2 with TRBJ1-1; 11 bases fit TRBD1. The germline CDR1 and CDR2 sequences are SNHLY and FYNNEI. The CDR3 runs 15 residues. V was pared by 5 bases and J by 5 bases, with 7 bases of the junction left unmatched. CDR3 nucleotides: TGTGCCAGCAGTTCTCAGGGACAGGGGGGGACTGAAGCTTTCTTT. Amino acid sequence: CASSSQGQGGTEAFF.

This chain connects TRBV9 to TRBJ1-2; D gene ambiguous. The germline V gene encodes CDR1 SGDLS and CDR2 YYNGEE. The length of the CDR3 is 14 residues. V lost 5 bases to trimming and J lost 3 bases, with 14 bases between them. The CDR3 DNA reads TGTGCCAGCAGTTCGTTTGGGAAGGACTATGGCTACACCTTC. Translated, it gives CASSSFGKDYGYTF.

The chain joins TRBV4-1 to TRBJ2-3; D remains ambiguous. Germline V gives CDR1 MGHRA, CDR2 YSYEKL. The V end lost 3 bases, the J end lost 5 bases, and 6 bases lay between the germline ends. This CDR3 is 12 amino acids long. CDR3 bases: TGCGCCAGCAGCCAGCCCGTAGATACGCAGTATTTT. As protein: CASSQPVDTQYF.

The chain recombines TRBV1 with TRBJ1-5; TRBD1 is taken as the D call from the table, unchecked against the DNA. TRBV1 is annotated as a pseudogene. This CDR3 comprises 19 residues. CDR3 sequence: CTSSQDVGSTGTSNQPQHF. The CDR3 region has the DNA TGCACCAGCAGCCAAGATGTCGGATCGACAGGTACTAGCAATCAGCCCCAGCATTTT.

This clone appeared a single time. CDR3 loop: CATSRVREATEAFF. The CDR3 nucleotides read TGTGCCACCAGCAGAGTCAGGGAGGCCACTGAAGCTTTCTTT. The V call is TRBV15, the J call TRBJ1-1, with D possibly being TRBD1 (5 bases). V lost 1 base and J 4 bases, leaving 10 bases between the germline ends. Per germline, CDR1 LNHNV and CDR2 YYDKDF (reference sequence). The CDR3 loop spans 14 amino acids.

This sequence joins TRBV10-3 and TRBJ1-2, with a weak D call TRBD1 (6 bases). The CDR3 has 15 residues. The V gene lost 4 bases and the J gene lost 4 bases, with 16 bases spanning the gap. Germline values: CDR1 ENHRY, CDR2 SYGVKD. CDR3 region: CAISASTGGAYGYTF. The CDR3 nucleotides read TGTGCCATCAGTGCCTCGACCGGGGGCGCCTATGGCTACACCTTC.

This clone was seen only once. In DNA, the CDR3 is TGTGCCAGCAGCTCGGGGACAGGGGGGTTCCAAGAGACCCAGTACTTC. Translating gives CASSSGTGGFQETQYF. The gene calls are TRBV11-3 and TRBJ2-5; 11 nucleotides match TRBD1. Germline V gene lookup returns CDR1 SGHNT and CDR2 YENEEA. J lost 1 base, V lost 4 bases, and 5 bases had no gene match. The CDR3 has 16 amino acids.

This clone was picked up a small number of times. The chain has TRBV5-8 and TRBJ1-2, with D hard to call. V lost 4 bases and J 3 bases, leaving 10 bases between the germline ends. Germline CDR1 and CDR2: SGHTS and YDEGEE. This CDR3 region has 13 residues. In DNA, the CDR3 is TGTGCCAGCAGCCCGCGGTACCACTATGGCTACACCTTC. This encodes CASSPRYHYGYTF.

The V gene is TRBV19, the J gene TRBJ2-7; 12 nucleotides line up with TRBD2. Germline V gene lookup returns CDR1 LNHDA and CDR2 SQIVND (reference sequence). V was pared by 5 bases and J by 0 bases, with 5 bases of the junction left unmatched. The CDR3 totals 16 residues. The CDR3 sequence is CASSPGLAGSSYEQYF. CDR3 DNA: TGTGCCAGTAGTCCTGGACTAGCGGGGAGCTCCTACGAGCAGTACTTC.